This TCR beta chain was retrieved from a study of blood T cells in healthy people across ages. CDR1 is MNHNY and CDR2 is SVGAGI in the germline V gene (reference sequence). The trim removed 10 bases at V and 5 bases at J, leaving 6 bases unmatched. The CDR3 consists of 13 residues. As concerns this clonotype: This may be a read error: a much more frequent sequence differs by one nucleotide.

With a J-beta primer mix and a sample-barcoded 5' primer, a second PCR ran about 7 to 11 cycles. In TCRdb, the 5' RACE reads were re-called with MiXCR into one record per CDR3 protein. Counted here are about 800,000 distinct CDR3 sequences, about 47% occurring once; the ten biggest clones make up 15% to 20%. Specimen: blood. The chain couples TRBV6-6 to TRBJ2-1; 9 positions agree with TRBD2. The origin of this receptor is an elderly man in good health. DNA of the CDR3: TGTGCCACAACTAGCGGGCTACACAATGAGCAGTTCTTC. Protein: CATTSGLHNEQFF.